This T cell receptor (beta chain) stems from a study of blood T cell repertoires in COVID-19. Study context: Donors in the United States, Italy and Spain gave samples during acute or convalescent COVID-19. Sources were T cells, B-cell-depleted T cells, or PBMCs; the material itself was cDNA or gDNA.

Assay: immunoSEQ multiplex PCR; the TCRdb copy retains only in-frame clones and omits some. The sample records about 140,000 clones, around 78% being singletons. This CDR3 spans 15 amino acids. V shed 4 bases, J shed 11 bases, and the junction held 12 bases outside the gene matches. Per the germline V gene, CDR1 is SGHRS and CDR2 is YFSETQ. The rearrangement links TRBV5-1 to TRBJ1-6, with TRBD1 identical over 7 bases. The sample was peripheral blood. This clonotype was sampled from a woman aged 60-70 years with acute or convalescent COVID-19. CDR3 nucleotides: TGCGCCAGCAGCCCAAACACGGGAGGGGGCGCACCCCTCCACTTT. It yields the protein CASSPNTGGGAPLHF.